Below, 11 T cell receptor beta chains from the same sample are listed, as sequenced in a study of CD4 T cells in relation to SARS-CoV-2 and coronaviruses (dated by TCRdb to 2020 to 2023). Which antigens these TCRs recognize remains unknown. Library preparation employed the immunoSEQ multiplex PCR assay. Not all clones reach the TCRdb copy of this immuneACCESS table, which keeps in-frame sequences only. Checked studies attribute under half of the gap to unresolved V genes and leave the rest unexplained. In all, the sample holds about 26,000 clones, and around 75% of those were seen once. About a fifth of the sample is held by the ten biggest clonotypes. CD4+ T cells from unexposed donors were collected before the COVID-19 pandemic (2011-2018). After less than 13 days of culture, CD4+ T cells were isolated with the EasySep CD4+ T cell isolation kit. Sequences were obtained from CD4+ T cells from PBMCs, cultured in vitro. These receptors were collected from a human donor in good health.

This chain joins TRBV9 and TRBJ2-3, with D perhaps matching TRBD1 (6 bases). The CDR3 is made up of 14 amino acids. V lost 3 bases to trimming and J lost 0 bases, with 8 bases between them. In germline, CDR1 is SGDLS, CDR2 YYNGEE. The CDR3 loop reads CASSATGSTDTQYF. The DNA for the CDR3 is TGTGCCAGCAGCGCGACAGGTAGCACAGATACGCAGTATTTT.

The CDR3 loop is CASSISKNTEAFF. In DNA form, the CDR3 reads TGTGCCAGTAGTATATCTAAGAACACTGAAGCTTTCTTT. The chain recombines TRBV19 with TRBJ1-1; no reliable D call. The V gene lost 2 bases and the J gene lost 1 base, with 5 bases spanning the gap. The CDR3 extends over 13 amino acids. Per germline, CDR1 LNHDA and CDR2 SQIVND (reference sequence). The whole variable domain, filled in from reference TRBV19 and TRBJ1-1, reads DGGITQSPKYLFRKEGQNVTLSCEQNLNHDAMYWYRQDPGQGLRLIYYSQIVNDFQKGDIAEGYSVSREKKESFPLTVTSAQKNPTAFYLCASSISKNTEAFFGQGTRLTVV.

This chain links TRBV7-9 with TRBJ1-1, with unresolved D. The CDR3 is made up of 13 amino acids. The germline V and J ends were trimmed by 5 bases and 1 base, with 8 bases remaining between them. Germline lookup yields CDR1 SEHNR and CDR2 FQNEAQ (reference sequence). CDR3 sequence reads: CASSAVWNTEAFF. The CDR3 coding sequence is TGTGCCAGCAGCGCCGTATGGAACACTGAAGCTTTCTTT.

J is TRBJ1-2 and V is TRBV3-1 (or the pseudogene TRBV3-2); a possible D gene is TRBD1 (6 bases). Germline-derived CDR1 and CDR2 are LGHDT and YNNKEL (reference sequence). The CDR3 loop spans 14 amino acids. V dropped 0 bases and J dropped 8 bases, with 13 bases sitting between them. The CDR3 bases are TGTGCCAGCAGCCAAGATTCAAGGGGGGTCGGCTACACCTTC. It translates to CASSQDSRGVGYTF.

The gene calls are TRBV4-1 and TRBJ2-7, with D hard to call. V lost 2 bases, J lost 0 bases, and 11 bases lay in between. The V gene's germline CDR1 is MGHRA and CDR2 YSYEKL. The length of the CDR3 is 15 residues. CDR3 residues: CASSQQMLSSYEQYF. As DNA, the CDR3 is TGCGCCAGCAGCCAACAGATGTTGAGCTCCTACGAGCAGTACTTC.

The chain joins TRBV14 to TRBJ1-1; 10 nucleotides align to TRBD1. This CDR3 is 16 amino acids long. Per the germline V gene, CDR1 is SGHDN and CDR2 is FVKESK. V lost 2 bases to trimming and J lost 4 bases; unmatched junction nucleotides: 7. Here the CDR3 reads CASSQSGTGVITEAFF. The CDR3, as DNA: TGTGCCAGCAGCCAATCTGGGACAGGGGTTATCACTGAAGCTTTCTTT.

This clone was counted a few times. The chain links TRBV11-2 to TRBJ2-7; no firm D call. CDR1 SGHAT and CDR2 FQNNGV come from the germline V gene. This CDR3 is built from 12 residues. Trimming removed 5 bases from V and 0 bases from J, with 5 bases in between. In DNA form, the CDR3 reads TGTGCCAGCAGCGCCCACTCCTACGAGCAGTACTTC. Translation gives CASSAHSYEQYF.

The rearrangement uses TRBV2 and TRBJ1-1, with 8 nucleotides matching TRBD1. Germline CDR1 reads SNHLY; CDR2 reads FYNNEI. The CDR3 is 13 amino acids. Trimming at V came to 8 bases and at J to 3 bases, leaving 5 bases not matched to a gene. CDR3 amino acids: CASSQGVYTEAFF. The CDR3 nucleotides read TGTGCCAGCTCACAGGGGGTGTACACTGAAGCTTTCTTT.

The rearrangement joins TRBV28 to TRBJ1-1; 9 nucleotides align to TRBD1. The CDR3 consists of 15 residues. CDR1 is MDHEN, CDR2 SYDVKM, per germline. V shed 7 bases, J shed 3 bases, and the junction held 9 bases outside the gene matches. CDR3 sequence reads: CASTVHRGRDTEAFF. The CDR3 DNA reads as TGTGCCAGCACCGTACACAGGGGGCGCGACACTGAAGCTTTCTTT.

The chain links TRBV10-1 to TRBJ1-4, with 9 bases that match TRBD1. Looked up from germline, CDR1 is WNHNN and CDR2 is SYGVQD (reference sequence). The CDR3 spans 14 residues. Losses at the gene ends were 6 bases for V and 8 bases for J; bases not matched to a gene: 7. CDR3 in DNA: TGCGCCAGCAGCCCGGGACAGGGCTTAGAAAAACTGTTTTTT. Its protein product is CASSPGQGLEKLFF.

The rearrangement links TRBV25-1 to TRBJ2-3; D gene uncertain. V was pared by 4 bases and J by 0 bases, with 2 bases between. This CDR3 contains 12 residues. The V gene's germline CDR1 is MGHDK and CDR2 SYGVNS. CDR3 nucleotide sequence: TGTGCCAGCAGTGGGAGCACAGATACGCAGTATTTT. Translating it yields CASSGSTDTQYF. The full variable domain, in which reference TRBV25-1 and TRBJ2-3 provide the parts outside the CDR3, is EADIYQTPRYLVIGTGKKITLECSQTMGHDKMYWYQQDPGMELHLIHYSYGVNSTEKGDLSSESTVSRIRTEHFPLTLESARPSHTSQYLCASSGSTDTQYFGPGTRLTVL.